Listed below are T cell receptor beta chains from one sample, sequenced in a study of blood T cell repertoires in COVID-19. Assay used: immunoSEQ multiplex PCR; TCRdb lists only in-frame clones, some missing. The repertoire holds roughly 160,000 clones, with approximately 90% as singletons. Sequencing was carried out using peripheral blood. The origin of the receptors is a young man with acute or convalescent COVID-19. CDR3s include the opening cysteine and the closing phenylalanine or tryptophan. The D gene is left open where the match is weak.

j_call cdr3_length v_call d_call cdr3_aa cdr3_nt
TRBJ1-6 15 TRBV5-4 TRBD1 CASSSGTAANSPLHF TGTGCCAGCAGCTCGGGGACAGCGGCTAACTCACCCCTCCACTTT
TRBJ2-3 17 TRBV5-1 TRBD2 CASRPGLAGRVTDTQYF TGCGCCAGCAGGCCGGGACTAGCGGGGAGAGTCACAGATACGCAGTATTTT
TRBJ1-1 14 TRBV19 TRBD1 CASSTDRGRTEAFF TGTGCCAGTAGTACCGACAGGGGGAGGACTGAAGCTTTCTTT
TRBJ1-2 14 TRBV6-5 TRBD1 CASKRDRGNGGYTF TGTGCCAGCAAGAGGGACAGGGGTAACGGTGGCTACACCTTC
TRBJ2-7 15 TRBV4-1 TRBD2 CASSQVVAGGYEQYF TGCGCCAGCAGCCAAGTCGTAGCGGGAGGATACGAGCAGTACTTC
TRBJ2-7 16 TRBV9 TRBD2 CASSALAGGASYEQYF TGTGCCAGCAGCGCTCTAGCGGGAGGCGCTTCCTACGAGCAGTACTTC
TRBJ1-1 14 TRBV6-5 NA CASSYSTVNTEAFF TGTGCCAGCAGTTACTCGACAGTGAACACTGAAGCTTTCTTT
TRBJ2-3 13 TRBV19 NA CASSIIGTDTQYF TGTGCCAGTAGTATTATTGGCACAGATACGCAGTATTTT
TRBJ1-1 13 TRBV30 TRBD1 CAWGTGRYNEAFF TGTGCCTGGGGGACAGGGAGGTATAATGAAGCTTTCTTT
TRBJ2-6 17 TRBV27 NA CASSSLQGRSGANVLTF TGTGCCAGCAGTTCATTGCAGGGTAGGTCTGGGGCCAACGTCCTGACTTTC
TRBJ2-1 16 TRBV5-6 TRBD1 CASSLPDRGLYNEQFF TGTGCCAGCAGCTTGCCGGACAGGGGTCTCTACAATGAGCAGTTCTTC
TRBJ1-2 13 TRBV7-9 NA CASSFDSNYGYTF TGTGCCAGCAGCTTTGACAGCAACTATGGCTACACCTTC
TRBJ1-2 14 TRBV4-1 NA CASSQVAENYGYTF TGCGCCAGCAGCCAAGTGGCGGAAAACTATGGCTACACCTTC
TRBJ1-3 15 TRBV6-5 TRBD1 CASSWGQSSGNTIYF TGTGCCAGCAGTTGGGGACAGAGCTCTGGAAACACCATATATTTT
TRBJ2-3 18 TRBV4-1 TRBD2 CASSQGLAGGRGTDTQYF TGCGCCAGCAGCCAAGGACTAGCGGGGGGGCGTGGCACAGATACGCAGTATTTT
TRBJ1-6 13 TRBV6-2/TRBV6-3 NA CASSYEAARALHF TGTGCCAGCAGTTACGAGGCAGCTCGGGCCCTCCACTTT
TRBJ1-1 16 TRBV5-1 TRBD1 CASSLDGQGLNTEAFF TGCGCCAGCAGCTTGGACGGACAGGGGTTGAACACTGAAGCTTTCTTT
TRBJ1-2 12 TRBV28 NA CASSLFENGYTF TGTGCCAGCAGTTTATTTGAGAATGGCTACACCTTC